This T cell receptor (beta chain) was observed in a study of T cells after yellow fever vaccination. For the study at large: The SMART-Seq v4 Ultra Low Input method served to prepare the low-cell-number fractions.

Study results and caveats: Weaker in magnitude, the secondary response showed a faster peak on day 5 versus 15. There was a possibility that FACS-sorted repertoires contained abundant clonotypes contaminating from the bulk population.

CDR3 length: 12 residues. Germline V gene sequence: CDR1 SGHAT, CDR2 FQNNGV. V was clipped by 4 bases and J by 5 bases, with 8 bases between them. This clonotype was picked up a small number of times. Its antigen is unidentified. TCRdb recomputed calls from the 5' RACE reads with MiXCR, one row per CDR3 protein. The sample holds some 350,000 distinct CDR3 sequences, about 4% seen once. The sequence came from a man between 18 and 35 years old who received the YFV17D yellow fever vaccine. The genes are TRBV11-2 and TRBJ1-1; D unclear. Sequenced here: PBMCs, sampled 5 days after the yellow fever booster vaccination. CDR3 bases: TGTGCCAGCAGCTCTTGGGGTACTGAAGCTTTCTTT. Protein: CASSSWGTEAFF.